What follows are 6 T cell receptor beta chains derived from one specimen sequenced in a study of T cells in Graves' hyperthyroidism and ophthalmopathy. RNA transcripts provided the source from which TCR beta CDR3 regions were amplified. The TCR CDR3 was amplified in a first-round RT-PCR using the HTBI primer set. In TCRdb, the multiplex PCR reads were re-called with MiXCR into one record per CDR3 protein. The sample has hundreds of thousands of distinct CDR3 sequences, about a sixth seen once. Material: blood. These receptor sequences come from a woman aged 18-29 years with Graves' hyperthyroidism.

This clonotype was counted only a few times. Relative to the germline gene, one junction end is altered; a read error may explain this. The V gene is TRBV7-3, the J gene TRBJ1-5; the D gene is possibly TRBD1 (6 bases). The germline gives CDR1 SGHTA, CDR2 FQGTGA. CDR3 length: 14 amino acids. The CDR3 loop reads CASRRTVGNQPRHF. The DNA for the CDR3 is TGTGCCAGCAGACGGACAGTGGGCAATCAGCCCCGGCATTTT.

This clonotype was counted at least ten times. This chain joins TRBV18 and TRBJ2-1, with 12 positions matching TRBD2. J gave up 9 bases and V 5 bases, and 5 bases lay outside the gene matches. The CDR3 is 14 residues long. CDR1 and CDR2 from the germline V gene are KGHSH and LQKENI. CDR3 nucleotide sequence: TGTGCCAGCTCATCTAGCGGGAGGGAAGGTGAGCAGTTCTTC. It encodes CASSSSGREGEQFF.

This clonotype was observed a handful of times. The gene calls are TRBV2 and TRBJ1-5; no clear D gene. Per the germline V gene, CDR1 is SNHLY and CDR2 is FYNNEI. V was shortened by 0 bases and J by 7 bases, with 16 bases between the two germline ends. This CDR3 spans 16 amino acids. Written as DNA, the CDR3 is TGTGCCAGCAGTGAAGCTGCGAGGGCCGGAGACCAGCCCCAGCATTTT. Its translation is CASSEAARAGDQPQHF.

The rearrangement joins TRBV6-9 to TRBJ2-7, with TRBD1 matching 9 bases. CDR3 size: 16 residues. CDR1 is MNHGY, CDR2 SVAAGI, per germline. V was clipped by 1 base and J by 7 bases; unmatched bases: 11. The CDR3 spells CASSYYPAGTGLEQYF. In DNA, the CDR3 is TGTGCCAGCAGTTATTATCCCGCCGGGACAGGGTTGGAGCAGTACTTC.

This clonotype has a count of ten or more. The rearrangement links TRBV20-1 to TRBJ1-5; 7 nucleotides agree with TRBD1. V was clipped by 0 bases and J by 6 bases; unmatched bases: 8. The CDR3 spans 15 residues. CDR1 is DFQATT and CDR2 is SNEGSKA in the germline V gene (reference sequence). CDR3 sequence: CSARDVGQGGQPQHF. As DNA, the CDR3 is TGCAGTGCTAGAGACGTAGGGCAGGGGGGTCAGCCCCAGCATTTT.

In its sample, this clonotype was seen a few times. This chain links TRBV12-3 or TRBV12-4 with TRBJ2-6; possibly TRBD1 for D (6 bases). V lost 3 bases, J lost 2 bases, and 14 bases lay in between. The CDR3 has 17 amino acids. The CDR3 coding sequence is TGTGCCAGCAGTTTTGGGTTGCAGGGGCCTGGGGCCAACGTCCTGACTTTC. This codes for CASSFGLQGPGANVLTF.